This TCR beta chain was sequenced for a study of blood T cell repertoires in COVID-19 (dated by TCRdb to about 2020). About the study as a whole: Samples covering the acute and convalescent phases of COVID-19 were provided by collaborators in the United States, Italy and Spain. The repertoires were released in a freely available public database intended as a resource for research on the immune response to SARS-CoV-2. Deeply sampled blood TCRbeta repertoires from subjects exposed to, actively infected with, or recovered from COVID-19 were included in the dataset. HLA class I and class II types, where available, came from metadata supplied by the sample provider rather than from assay-based typing. The samples were drawn from two sources: the first 160 participants of the ongoing ImmuneRACE study, and over 1,000 subjects contributed by 6 global collaborators. The material from the prospective study consisted of cDNA or gDNA derived from T cells, B-cell-depleted T cells, or PBMCs. Sample metadata almost always included a de-identified subject ID, COVID-19 status, age in years and sex.

Whole blood was collected in K2EDTA tubes by collaborating institutions according to the institutions' own protocols. For TCRbeta analysis, collaborators shipped samples in one of three forms: frozen whole blood, isolated PBMCs, or DNA extracted from either of those sample types. The immunoSEQ Assay, a bias-controlled multiplex PCR, was used to amplify TCRbeta CDR3 regions from genomic DNA. As for the authors' bioinformatics: Within the assay, amplification of reference gene primers was used to estimate how many nucleated cells each sample contained. To quantify the absolute abundance of each unique TCRbeta CDR3 rearrangement, sequence reads were collapsed and filtered. For each sample, productive Simpson clonality was calculated as the square root of Simpson's diversity index over productive rearrangements. TCRdb took this table from immuneACCESS and kept in-frame rearrangements with V and J called. Such tables lack part of the clones; where checked against another copy, unresolved V genes explain under half of the gap, and the rest is unexplained. V and J calls and clone size are copied from that table; D and trimming were computed from the DNA. A total of some 200,000 clones appear in this sample, 65% to 90% of them only once. The ten biggest clones cover approximately 5.9% of the sample.

V sheds 2 bases and J sheds 4 bases, leaving 11 bases between their ends. Taken from the germline V gene, the CDR1 and CDR2 loops are MNHNS and SASEGT. Inclusive of the bounding cysteine and phenylalanine, the CDR3 is 15 residues long. Solely the CDR3 DNA is kept, with 45 bases framed from the first base. Study-wide findings and limitations: The quantity of clinical and demographic metadata differed by source and by participant and was supplied without curation.

This clone was picked up a small number of times. Its recognized antigen is unknown. It has no much larger one-base neighbor in the sample; base qualities were not kept. This clonotype was sampled from a man aged 80 or over with acute or convalescent COVID-19. The V and J genes are TRBV6-1 and TRBJ2-2, with a weak D call of TRBD1 (5 bases match). Sequencing was done on a sample of peripheral blood. The nucleotide sequence is given as TGTGCCAGCAGTGAAAGGACACTCGCCACCGGGGAGCTGTTTTTT. It encodes CASSERTLATGELFF.